This T cell receptor beta chain was found in a study of OX40 agonist ivuxolimab in advanced cancers. About the study: Ivuxolimab is an agonistic anti-OX40 (CD134) antibody, and patients were treated with it. Hepatocellular carcinoma, melanoma, renal cell or head and neck cancer occurred in dose-escalation patients.

Germline CDR1 is SNHLY and CDR2 is FYNNEI. CDR3 length: 16 residues. After removal of 1 base from V and 9 bases from J, the junction contained 10 bases not matched to a gene. General study results and limits: With doses of 0.1-3.0 mg/kg, partial responders showed among the lowest clonal expansion.

Cycle 7 day 1, cycle 4 day 1, and baseline were the timepoints at which blood was sampled. This clone was seen once. Its cognate antigen is unknown. Profiled with immunoSEQ multiplex PCR; TCRdb holds only in-frame clones, not every one. The table has some 60,000 clones, approximately 86% seen once. The receptor comes from an adult with an advanced solid tumor such as melanoma, head and neck, liver or kidney cancer. The sample consisted of CD4+ or CD8+ T cells sorted from blood, taken in a trial of the OX40 agonist ivuxolimab. The rearrangement links TRBV2 to TRBJ1-5; 9 bases align to TRBD1. Written as DNA, the CDR3 is TGTGCCAGCAGTGAAGAGACAGGGGGGGTGCTGGGGCCCCAGCATTTT. Amino acids: CASSEETGGVLGPQHF.